These 7 T cell receptor beta chains came from one sample sequenced in a study of blood T cell repertoires in COVID-19. Sequencing was performed with immunoSEQ multiplex PCR; in TCRdb, only in-frame clones are kept and a portion is missing. Seen here are a few hundred thousand clones, roughly 84% observed once, and the top ten hold around 3.2%. Specimen: peripheral blood. The receptors were sampled from a woman aged 18-29 years with acute or convalescent COVID-19.

This chain uses TRBV6-2 or TRBV6-3 with TRBJ2-1; TRBD2 matches 11 bases. Germline V CDR1 and CDR2: MNHEY, SVGEGT. The length of the CDR3 is 15 residues. After removal of 6 bases from V and 3 bases from J, the junction contained 4 bases not matched to a gene. The CDR3 spells CASSRGTSGYNEQFF. The CDR3 DNA reads TGTGCCAGCAGCCGCGGGACTAGCGGCTACAATGAGCAGTTCTTC.

CDR3 bases: TGTGCCAGCAGCTCATCAAGGACACCCATGAACACTGAAGCTTTCTTT. Translation gives CASSSSRTPMNTEAFF. V and J are TRBV7-8 and TRBJ1-1; D perhaps matches TRBD1 (5 bases). V lost 4 bases, J lost 0 bases, and 15 bases lay in between. The CDR3 has 16 residues. Per the germline V gene, CDR1 is SGHVS and CDR2 is FQNEAQ. Full variable domain (missing parts from reference TRBV7-8 and TRBJ1-1): GAGVSQSPRYKVAKRGQDVALRCDPISGHVSLFWYQQALGQGPEFLTYFQNEAQLDKSGLPSDRFFAERPEGSVSTLKIQRTQQEDSAVYLCASSSSRTPMNTEAFFGQGTRLTVV.

The chain recombines TRBV6-5 with TRBJ2-1, with 10 bases matching TRBD2. V trimming: 4 bases; J trimming: 5 bases; junction bases outside the gene matches: 5. CDR3 length: 15 amino acids. The germline CDR1 and CDR2 sequences are MNHEY and SVGAGI. The CDR3 coding sequence is TGTGCCAGCAGTTCTAGCGGGAGCGGGAACAATGAGCAGTTCTTC. It specifies CASSSSGSGNNEQFF.

This chain links TRBV7-9 with TRBJ2-1; 7 nucleotides match TRBD2. The J segment lost 9 bases and the V segment lost 5 bases, leaving 10 bases of the junction unmatched. Germline V gene lookup returns CDR1 SEHNR and CDR2 FQNEAQ (reference sequence). CDR3 length equals 14 residues. Written as DNA, the CDR3 is TGTGCCAGCAGCCAGCCCGCTAGCGGTTCTGAGCAGTTCTTC. Residues: CASSQPASGSEQFF. The whole variable domain, remainder taken from reference TRBV7-9 and TRBJ2-1, is DTGVSQNPRHKITKRGQNVTFRCDPISEHNRLYWYRQTLGQGPEFLTYFQNEAQLEKSRLLSDRFSAERPKGSFSTLEIQRTEQGDSAMYLCASSQPASGSEQFFGPGTRLTVL.

The V call is TRBV30, the J call TRBJ1-2, with 9 bases aligning to TRBD1. The CDR3 runs to 16 residues. The ends lost 2 bases at V and 2 bases at J; junction bases unmatched: 9. Germline values: CDR1 GTSNPN, CDR2 SVGIG (reference sequence). CDR3 sequence reads: CAWSTPPGQGNYGYTF. The CDR3 coding sequence is TGTGCCTGGAGTACACCTCCGGGACAGGGAAACTATGGCTACACCTTC.

The gene calls are TRBV6-2 or TRBV6-3 and TRBJ2-5; TRBD2 aligns across 7 bases. With 0 bases clipped from V and 4 bases from J, the junction kept 8 bases outside the gene matches. CDR1 is MNHEY, CDR2 SVGEGT, per germline. The CDR3 totals 16 residues. CDR3 residues: CASSYSYAGDGETQYF. In nucleotides, the CDR3 is TGTGCCAGCAGTTACTCGTATGCGGGAGATGGAGAGACCCAGTACTTC.

The V gene is TRBV28, the J gene TRBJ2-3, with D perhaps matching TRBD1 (5 bases). This CDR3 is built from 14 residues. Trimming removed 1 base at V and 4 bases at J, with 9 bases between. Per the germline V gene, CDR1 is MDHEN and CDR2 is SYDVKM. The CDR3, as DNA: TGTGCCAGCAGTTTATTATCCAGGGCAGATACGCAGTATTTT. Residues: CASSLLSRADTQYF.